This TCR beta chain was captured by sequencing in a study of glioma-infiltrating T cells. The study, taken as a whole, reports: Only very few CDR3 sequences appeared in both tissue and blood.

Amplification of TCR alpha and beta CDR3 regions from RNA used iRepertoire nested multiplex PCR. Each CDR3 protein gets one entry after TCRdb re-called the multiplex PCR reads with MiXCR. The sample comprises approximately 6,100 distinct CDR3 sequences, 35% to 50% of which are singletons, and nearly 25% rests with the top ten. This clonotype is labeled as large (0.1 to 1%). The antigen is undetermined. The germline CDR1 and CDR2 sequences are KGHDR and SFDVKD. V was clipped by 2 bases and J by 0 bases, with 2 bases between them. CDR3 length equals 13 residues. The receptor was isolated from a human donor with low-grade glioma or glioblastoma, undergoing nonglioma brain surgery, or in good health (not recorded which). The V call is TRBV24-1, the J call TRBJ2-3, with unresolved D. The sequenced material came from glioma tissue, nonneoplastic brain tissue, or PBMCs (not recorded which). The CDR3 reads CATSDSSTDTQYF. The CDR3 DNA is TGTGCCACCAGTGATTCTAGCACAGATACGCAGTATTTT.